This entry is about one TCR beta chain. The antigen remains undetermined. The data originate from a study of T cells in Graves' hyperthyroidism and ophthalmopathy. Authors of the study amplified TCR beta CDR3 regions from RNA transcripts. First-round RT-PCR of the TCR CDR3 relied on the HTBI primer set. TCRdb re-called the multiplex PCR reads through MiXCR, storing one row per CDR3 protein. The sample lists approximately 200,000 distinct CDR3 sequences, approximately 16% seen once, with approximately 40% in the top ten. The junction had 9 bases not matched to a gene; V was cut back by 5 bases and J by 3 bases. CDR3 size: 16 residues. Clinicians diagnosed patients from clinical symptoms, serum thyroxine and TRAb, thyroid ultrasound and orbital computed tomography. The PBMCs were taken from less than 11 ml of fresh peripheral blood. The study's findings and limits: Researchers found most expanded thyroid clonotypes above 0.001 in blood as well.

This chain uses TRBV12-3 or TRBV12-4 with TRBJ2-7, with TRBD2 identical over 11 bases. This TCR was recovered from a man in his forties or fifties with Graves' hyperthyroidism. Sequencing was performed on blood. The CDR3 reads CASSRRLAGNFYEQYF. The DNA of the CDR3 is TGTGCCAGCAGTAGACGACTAGCGGGGAATTTCTACGAGCAGTACTTC.